The clone carrying this T cell receptor (beta chain) appeared a few times. What it recognizes is unknown. The data were taken from a study of cytomegalovirus exposure and HLA in healthy donors. Primers: 60 Vbeta forward and 13 Jbeta reverse. Clones were sequenced by immunoSEQ multiplex PCR, and TCRdb holds only the in-frame ones, with some missing. The sample has under 150,000 clones; 82% are singletons. Study-wide points: Rates of TCR association differed by HLA locus in a later analysis, with DRB1 highest and HLA-C lowest. A later analysis by the authors found several of the most significant clusters apparently linked to common viral pathogens. Investigators reported 150 to 200 TCR beta chains as tied to cytomegalovirus.

The source is a man aged 25 to 40 in good health and CMV-seropositive. Sequencing used PBMCs.

CDR3 in amino acids: CASSLGPGDEKLFF. CDR3 nucleotides: TGTGCCAGCAGCCTAGGGCCGGGAGATGAAAAACTGTTTTTT. The chain recombines TRBV14 with TRBJ1-4; D uncertain. Trimming removed 4 bases at V and 6 bases at J, with 12 bases between. The length of the CDR3 is 14 residues. CDR1 is SGHDN and CDR2 is FVKESK in the germline V gene. Full variable domain (missing parts from reference TRBV14 and TRBJ1-4): EAGVTQFPSHSVIEKGQTVTLRCDPISGHDNLYWYRRVMGKEIKFLLHFVKESKQDESGMPNNRFLAERTGGTYSTLKVQPAELEDSGVYFCASSLGPGDEKLFFGSGTQLSVL.